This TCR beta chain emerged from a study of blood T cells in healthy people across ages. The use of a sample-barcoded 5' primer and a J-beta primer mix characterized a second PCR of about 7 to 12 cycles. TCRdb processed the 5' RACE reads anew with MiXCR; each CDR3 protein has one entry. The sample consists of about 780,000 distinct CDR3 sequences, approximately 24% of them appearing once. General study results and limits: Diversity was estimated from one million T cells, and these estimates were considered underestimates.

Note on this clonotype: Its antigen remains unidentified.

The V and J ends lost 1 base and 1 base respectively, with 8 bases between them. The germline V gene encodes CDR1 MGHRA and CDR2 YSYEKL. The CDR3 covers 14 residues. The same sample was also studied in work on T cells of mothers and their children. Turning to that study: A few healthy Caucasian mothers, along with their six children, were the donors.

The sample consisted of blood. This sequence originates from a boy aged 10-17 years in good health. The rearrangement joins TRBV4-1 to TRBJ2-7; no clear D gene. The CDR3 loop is CASSQVSESYEQYF. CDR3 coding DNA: TGCGCCAGCAGCCAAGTTTCCGAATCCTACGAGCAGTACTTC.